This entry concerns a single T cell receptor (beta chain). Antigen: not known. This entry belongs to a study of PD-1 blockade in mismatch repair-deficient tumors. At the level of the study: All were previously treated, progressing patients with around 12 mismatch repair-deficient cancer types.

Regarding the study as a whole: Tumor-resident clones, often undetectable pretreatment in blood, expanded then contracted after pembrolizumab.

All patients were mismatch repair deficient, assessed by either PCR or immunohistochemistry. TCR sequencing covered a few patients who responded to pembrolizumab. Produced via immunoSEQ multiplex PCR; TCRdb's table is partial and in-frame only. The sample contains some 110,000 clones, 60% to 85% of which appear only once. CDR1 and CDR2 (germline): SEHNR, FQNEAQ (reference sequence). This CDR3 comprises 15 residues. V lost 5 bases and J lost 4; bases outside the gene matches: 6. This TCR was recovered from an adult with mismatch repair-deficient cancer. The sample was peripheral blood, taken 60 weeks after starting pembrolizumab. The chain links TRBV7-9 to TRBJ2-7; 12 bases match TRBD2. The CDR3 spells CASSLTGTSGYEQYF. The CDR3 DNA is TGTGCCAGCAGCCTCACCGGGACTAGCGGGTACGAGCAGTACTTC.